The sequence of this TCR beta chain was determined in a study of regulatory T cells in long-lasting Graves disease. According to the study, TCR beta libraries were built with iRepertoire HTBI primers and CDR3-region Arm-PCR. TCRdb recomputed calls from the multiplex PCR reads with MiXCR, one row per CDR3 protein. This sample has 390,000 or so distinct CDR3 sequences, with about 12% found just once. With 3 bases clipped from V and 8 bases from J, the junction kept 20 bases outside the gene matches. The CDR3 runs 18 residues. Germline V gene lookup returns CDR1 LNHDA and CDR2 SQIVND (reference sequence). Indicated time point: newly diagnosed GD, antithyroid drugs for less than 3 months. The TCR library used RNA extracted from PBMCs. This same sample was also part of a study on T cells in Graves' hyperthyroidism and ophthalmopathy.

Sequencing used peripheral blood mononuclear cells (PBMCs), obtained at new diagnosis, from a patient treated with antithyroid drugs. The source is a woman in her late teens or twenties with Graves disease. This chain links TRBV19 with TRBJ1-2, with 8 nucleotides matching TRBD1. The CDR3 protein is CASSIRAGQGLLFGGYTF. The CDR3 DNA is TGTGCCAGTAGTATCCGTGCCGGACAGGGATTATTGTTCGGGGGCTACACCTTC.